The TCR beta chain described here comes from a study of T cell responses to AZD1222 COVID-19 vaccine. Trimming pared 2 bases from V and 4 bases from J, leaving 15 bases between. The CDR3 runs 15 residues. CDR1 is MNHEY, CDR2 SVGEGT, per germline. The table came from immunoSEQ multiplex PCR; TCRdb's copy has only in-frame clones and leaves some out. The table has roughly 100,000 clones, 86% seen once. Comments on this clone: The antigen remains undetermined.

Study outcomes and limitations: Clonal diversity was possibly underestimated, and white British individuals and females predominated among donors. Nearly half of spike-specific TCRs reportedly go after variant regions that carry no mutations.

This clonotype was obtained from an adult who received the MenACWY meningococcal vaccine as a control. The genes are TRBV6-2 or TRBV6-3 and TRBJ2-7; a weak D match, TRBD2 (5 bases). Sample: peripheral blood, taken 28 days after the second dose of the MenACWY control vaccine. The CDR3 loop is CASSYEGRTLYEQYF. As DNA, the CDR3 is TGTGCCAGCAGTTACGAGGGCAGGACCCTTTACGAGCAGTACTTC.